This T cell receptor beta chain was captured in a study of OX40 agonist ivuxolimab in advanced cancers. Study-wide context: Every patient in dose escalation had hepatocellular carcinoma, melanoma, renal cell or head and neck cancer. Males comprised 70% to 90% of the group, whose mean age was about 60 years (range about 23 to 80).

With regard to this clone: The antigen is not known. The same CDR3 is also encoded by other DNA sequences in this sample.

General study findings and limits: The mean number of expanded clones was higher in CD8+ T cells than in CD4+. Among the nonresponders, some also had low normalized T-cell clonal expansion.

Clones were sequenced by immunoSEQ multiplex PCR, and TCRdb holds only the in-frame ones, with some missing. This sample has about 75,000 clones, with 86% found just once. Per the germline V gene, CDR1 is SGDLS and CDR2 is YYNGEE. The CDR3 is 15 residues long. V dropped 0 bases and J dropped 2 bases, with 11 bases sitting between them. Source: CD4+ or CD8+ T cells sorted from blood, taken in a trial of the OX40 agonist ivuxolimab. The chain recombines TRBV9 with TRBJ1-1; a weak D match, TRBD1 (5 bases). This receptor was obtained from an adult with an advanced solid tumor such as melanoma, head and neck, liver or kidney cancer. CDR3 sequence: CASSVGWGGNTEAFF. Written as DNA, the CDR3 is TGTGCCAGCAGCGTAGGGTGGGGGGGAAACACTGAAGCTTTCTTT.